Presented here are 4 T cell receptor beta chains from one specimen sequenced in a study of CD8 T cells in ankylosing spondylitis (dated by TCRdb to the late 2010s). For these receptors, no antigen is known. Results and caveats for the whole study, not just this receptor: A TCR beta motif of several highly homologous amino acid variants appeared characteristic of blood from ankylosing spondylitis patients.

The receptor library was made with 5' RACE. The reads were generated on an Illumina HiSeq 2500. Using fastp trimming at Q25 and MiXCR clonotype assembly, TCRdb reanalyzed the public sequencing data and kept in-frame beta chains. One record per CDR3 amino acid sequence lists the most common genes and DNA. The sample data list roughly 220,000 distinct CDR3 sequences, and about 17% of these were observed just once. The top ten clonotypes cover roughly 42% of the sample. Sequencing was done on a sample of blood, either unsorted or a sorted T cell fraction (not recorded which). These receptors were taken from a male donor with ankylosing spondylitis.

The table lists this clonotype with a few counts. V is TRBV4-1 and J is TRBJ1-1, with 11 bases fitting TRBD1. Germline values: CDR1 MGHRA, CDR2 YSYEKL. The CDR3 is made up of 15 amino acids. V was pared by 4 bases and J by 5 bases, with 6 bases of the junction left unmatched. CDR3 protein: CASSRTGTGGTEAFF. CDR3 in DNA: TGCGCCAGCAGCCGGACCGGGACAGGGGGTACTGAAGCTTTCTTT.

This chain links TRBV29-1 with TRBJ2-7; 9 bases match TRBD2. Germline V CDR1 and CDR2: SQVTM, ANQGSEA. V was pared by 7 bases and J by 4 bases, with 8 bases of the junction left unmatched. The CDR3 covers 13 residues. The CDR3, as DNA: TGCAGCGCCGCTAGCGGGGCTACATACGAGCAGTACTTC. Protein product: CSAASGATYEQYF.

CDR3 in DNA: TGCGCCAGCGCGCAGGCAGGGGGCACAGATACGCAGTATTTT. Amino acid sequence: CASAQAGGTDTQYF. The rearrangement uses TRBV4-1 and TRBJ2-3; D may be TRBD1 (6 bases). CDR3 length: 14 amino acids. Looked up from germline, CDR1 is MGHRA and CDR2 is YSYEKL. Trimming took 8 bases from V and 1 from J, leaving 13 bases between them.

This clonotype was seen a few times. The chain is built from TRBV6-5 and TRBJ2-3, with TRBD2 identical over 7 bases. The junction had 1 base not matched to a gene; V was cut back by 0 bases and J by 1 base. This CDR3 contains 15 residues. Germline V gene data show CDR1 as MNHEY and CDR2 as SVGAGI. In DNA, the CDR3 is TGTGCCAGCAGTTACTCGGCGGGGGGCACAGATACGCAGTATTTT. This translates into CASSYSAGGTDTQYF.